The text below deals with one TCR beta chain. Its matching antigen is unknown. The assay was immunoSEQ multiplex PCR, and TCRdb's table has in-frame clones only and misses some. The sample records about 92,000 clones, roughly four fifths being singletons. V lost 1 base to trimming and J lost 1 base; unmatched junction nucleotides: 3. This CDR3 spans 15 amino acids. From germline, CDR1 is LNHNV and CDR2 YYDKDF (reference sequence). These data are taken from a study of cytotoxic CD8 clonotypes in ibrutinib-treated CLL. General study results and limits: Clonality increased at ibrutinib response and stayed stable in sustained remission. At progression, however, it fell back toward baseline.

Cryopreserved PBMCs provided 2 to 2.5 micrograms of genomic DNA for the TCR beta libraries. The chain has TRBV15 and TRBJ2-5, with 7 bases lining up with TRBD1. The material sequenced was PBMCs, taken after 24 months of ibrutinib treatment. The sequence was collected from a human donor with chronic lymphocytic leukemia. CDR3 sequence: CATSRAGQAQETQYF. Written as DNA, the CDR3 is TGTGCCACCAGCAGAGCTGGACAGGCCCAAGAGACCCAGTACTTC.